The T cell receptor beta chain described here comes from a study of CD8+CD57+ T cells in acquired aplastic anemia. At the level of the study: DNA recovered from sorted CD4+ and CD8+ cells had a mean of approximately 3.2 ug.

Study results and caveats: The same twenty-nine CD8+ CDR3 sequences occurred in patients and in controls.

CD8+CD57+ cell expansion, shown by flow cytometry, had occurred in the patients selected for sequencing. The table lists this clonotype with many counts. The antigen is unknown. Genomic DNA, the template, was used for profiling of the TCR beta VDJ and CDR3. Each CDR3 protein is one row after TCRdb ran MiXCR on the reads. This sample carries roughly 250,000 distinct CDR3 sequences, around 45% of them seen once, and the ten largest clones take 6.5% to 8%. This TCR was sampled from a human donor with aplastic anemia. Sample: sorted CD4+, CD8+, or CD8+CD57+ T cells (not recorded which) from PBMCs.

The CDR3 reads CASGLYNRDTEAFF. In DNA form, the CDR3 reads TGTGCTAGTGGTTTGTACAACAGAGACACTGAAGCTTTCTTT. The rearrangement joins TRBV12-5 to TRBJ1-1; D remains unclear. This CDR3 region has 14 residues. CDR1 and CDR2 (germline): LGHNT, FRNRAP. V lost 2 bases to trimming and J lost 3 bases, with 10 bases between them.